This TCR beta chain originates from a study of CD4 T cells in relation to SARS-CoV-2 and coronaviruses. Study-level background: PBMCs were cultured with antigen for roughly 11 days before TCR beta sequencing. Shared crossreactive spike epitopes were mapped to their HLA restriction.

In germline, CDR1 is MNHEY, CDR2 SVGAGI. The CDR3 loop spans 14 amino acids. The J segment lost 8 bases and the V segment lost 8 bases, leaving 14 bases of the junction unmatched. As concerns this clone: Its antigen is as yet unknown.

CD4+ T cells from unexposed donors were obtained before the COVID-19 pandemic (2011-2018). After more than eight days of culture, CD4+ T cells were isolated. Testing used SARS-CoV-2 S/N and four cold-coronavirus spikes on unexposed-donor CD4+ T cells, cells permitting. Sequenced by immunoSEQ multiplex PCR; TCRdb stores in-frame clones only, minus some. This table has tens of thousands of clones, 70% to 80% appearing once. This receptor was identified in a human donor in good health. The chain is built from TRBV6-5 and TRBJ1-2, with 7 positions matching TRBD1. Material: CD4+ T cells from PBMCs, cultured in vitro. The CDR3 bases are TGTGCCAGCGGGCGACAGGGTGATCTAGGCGGCTACACCTTC. It specifies CASGRQGDLGGYTF.